This entry lists 16 T cell receptor beta chains sequenced from one sample in a study of response to subunit inactivated influenza vaccine. MiXCR, run by TCRdb on the RT-PCR reads, gives a single entry per CDR3 protein. The repertoire consists of roughly 190,000 distinct CDR3 sequences, with approximately 12% occurring once and the leading ten covering approximately 32%. The sample was also reused in another study, on T cells expressing NK-cell markers. That work states: Researchers built TCR beta cDNA using 5'RACE template switching with UMIs.

This specimen was CD8+ T cells sorted from PBMCs, taken approximately 13 days after vaccination. The receptors derive from a man in his fifties or sixties who received an inactivated influenza vaccine.

The chain uses TRBV7-9 and TRBJ2-2; D is unclear. The CDR3 runs to 11 residues. Germline CDR1 and CDR2: SEHNR and FQNEAQ (reference sequence). Trimming removed 6 bases at V and 7 bases at J, with 6 bases between. CDR3 nucleotide sequence: TGTGCCAGCAGGATTGGCGGGGAGCTGTTTTTT. It codes for CASRIGGELFF.

This clonotype was seen at least ten times. The chain carries TRBV7-9 and TRBJ2-7; D gene ambiguous. V was clipped by 4 bases and J by 9 bases, with 10 bases between them. CDR1 and CDR2 (germline): SEHNR, FQNEAQ (reference sequence). The CDR3 runs 11 residues. This CDR3 is CASSSGRGQYF. For the CDR3, the DNA is TGTGCCAGCAGCTCTGGACGAGGGCAGTACTTC.

The chain recombines TRBV9 with TRBJ2-1, with D tentatively TRBD1 or TRBD2 (5 bases each). The CDR3 has 17 residues. The V end was cut by 4 bases, the J end by 2 bases, with 19 bases between. CDR1 SGDLS and CDR2 YYNGEE come from the germline V gene. The CDR3 here is CASSSRRGTWAYNEQFF. As DNA, the CDR3 is TGTGCCAGCAGCTCGAGAAGAGGGACGTGGGCCTACAATGAGCAGTTCTTC.

This clonotype appeared many times. The rearrangement links TRBV14 to TRBJ2-7; D may be TRBD1 (5 bases). The CDR3 is 14 amino acids. V dropped 4 bases and J dropped 1 base, with 11 bases sitting between them. Germline V gene lookup returns CDR1 SGHDN and CDR2 FVKESK. CDR3 protein: CASSRQGISYEQYF. DNA of the CDR3: TGTGCCAGCAGCCGTCAGGGAATTTCCTACGAGCAGTACTTC.

This clonotype showed up just a few times. V gene TRBV15 combines with J gene TRBJ2-3, with TRBD2 identical over 12 bases. Unmatched junction bases numbered 5, after V lost 0 bases and J lost 1 base. The CDR3 is made up of 18 amino acids. Germline V lookup: CDR1 LNHNV, CDR2 YYDKDF (reference sequence). Here the CDR3 reads CATSRDRTSGTRTDTQYF. The DNA for the CDR3 is TGTGCCACCAGCAGAGACCGGACTAGCGGGACCCGCACAGATACGCAGTATTTT.

This clonotype was picked up a small number of times. The CDR3 spells CASSVGDINEQFF. In DNA, the CDR3 is TGTGCCAGCAGCGTTGGGGACATCAATGAGCAGTTCTTC. The V gene is TRBV9, the J gene TRBJ2-1; tentatively, D is TRBD1 (6 bases). V lost 2 bases and J 6 bases, leaving 9 bases between the germline ends. Germline V gives CDR1 SGDLS, CDR2 YYNGEE. This CDR3 has 13 residues.

The rearrangement uses TRBV4-2 and TRBJ2-5, with 13 nucleotides matching TRBD2. CDR1 and CDR2 (germline): LGHNA, YNFKEQ. The CDR3 has 17 amino acids. V was pared by 4 bases and J by 0 bases, with 5 bases of the junction left unmatched. The CDR3 DNA reads TGTGCCAGCAGCCTCCGGGGGACTAGCGGGAACCAAGAGACCCAGTACTTC. This translates into CASSLRGTSGNQETQYF.

This clonotype has at least ten counts. This chain joins TRBV20-1 and TRBJ2-1, with a tentative D call TRBD2 (5 bases). CDR1 is DFQATT and CDR2 is SNEGSKA in the germline V gene (reference sequence). Trimming left V 3 bases short and J 6 bases short, with 6 bases between. The CDR3 is 11 residues long. CDR3 in DNA: TGCAGTGCTAGCCGGGGCAATGAGCAGTTCTTC. It translates to CSASRGNEQFF.

This chain uses TRBV7-9 with TRBJ1-2; 7 nucleotides align to TRBD1. The CDR3 is 15 amino acids. The germline CDR1 and CDR2 sequences are SEHNR and FQNEAQ (reference sequence). V lost 11 bases and J lost 4; bases outside the gene matches: 16. CDR3 bases: TGTGCCGGGCAGGGGGTAACCTCTGCTCCCTATGGCTACACCTTC. It is translated as CAGQGVTSAPYGYTF.

This clonotype was seen at least ten times. The chain carries TRBV27 and TRBJ2-1, with unresolved D. The ends were cut back, 0 bases at V and 0 bases at J, with 6 bases in the middle. The CDR3 covers 15 residues. Per the germline V gene, CDR1 is MNHEY and CDR2 is SMNVEV (reference sequence). CDR3: CASSLSHTSYNEQFF. Here the CDR3 DNA reads TGTGCCAGCAGTTTATCTCATACCTCCTACAATGAGCAGTTCTTC.

The sample holds a few counts of this clonotype. The J gene is TRBJ2-7, the V gene TRBV12-3 or TRBV12-4, with 7 bases matching TRBD1. V was pared by 5 bases and J by 2 bases, with 6 bases of the junction left unmatched. The CDR3 length is 14 residues. CDR3 coding DNA: TGTGCCAGCAGTCTTGGACAGGTGACCTACGAGCAGTACTTC. This sequence encodes CASSLGQVTYEQYF.

This clonotype was observed a handful of times. The genes are TRBV10-3 and TRBJ2-1; 9 nucleotides line up with TRBD2. Trimming cost V 10 bases and J 0 bases; bases outside gene matches: 4. The CDR3 runs to 14 residues. Germline V CDR1 and CDR2: ENHRY, SYGVKD. CDR3 nucleotide sequence: TGTGCCACCTCTAGCGGGACCTCCTACAATGAGCAGTTCTTC. This translates into CATSSGTSYNEQFF.

This clonotype was picked up a small number of times. This rearrangement joins TRBV20-1 to TRBJ2-6; unclear D gene. CDR3 size: 14 residues. V was cut by 0 bases and J by 4 bases, with 7 bases left in between. CDR1 is DFQATT and CDR2 is SNEGSKA in the germline V gene (reference sequence). The CDR3 DNA is TGCAGTGCTAGAGATTTCGCCGGGGCCAACGTCCTGACTTTC. Amino acid sequence: CSARDFAGANVLTF.

This clonotype showed up just a few times. The rearrangement joins TRBV24-1 to TRBJ2-5, with D possibly called TRBD1 or TRBD2 (5 bases each). This CDR3 is built from 17 residues. V was pared by 0 bases and J by 2 bases, with 15 bases between. CDR1 KGHDR and CDR2 SFDVKD come from the germline V gene. CDR3 bases: TGTGCCACCAGTGATTTGCCATCGGGGCTGGGGCAAGAGACCCAGTACTTC. Translating it yields CATSDLPSGLGQETQYF.

This clonotype was counted many times. The V and J genes are TRBV10-3 and TRBJ2-1; 9 positions agree with TRBD1. The CDR3 runs 13 residues. Trimming cost V 6 bases and J 7 bases; bases outside gene matches: 4. Germline assignment: CDR1 ENHRY and CDR2 SYGVKD. CDR3 bases: TGTGCCATCAGAGGGACAGGGTTGAATGAGCAGTTCTTC. This encodes CAIRGTGLNEQFF.

This clonotype appeared many times. V gene TRBV7-2 combines with J gene TRBJ2-5, with D hard to call. CDR1 SGHTA and CDR2 FQGNSA come from the germline V gene. With 1 base removed from V and 2 bases from J, the gap between germline ends came to 5 bases. This CDR3 is built from 13 residues. CDR3 DNA: TGTGCCAGCAGCTTAGTGAATCAAGAGACCCAGTACTTC. Protein: CASSLVNQETQYF.